Listed below are T cell receptor beta chains from one sample, sequenced in a study of T cells in Graves' hyperthyroidism and ophthalmopathy. TCRdb processed the multiplex PCR reads anew with MiXCR; each CDR3 protein has one entry. Of about 760,000 distinct CDR3 sequences detected, about a third appear once; the ten largest clones hold around 30%. Sequences were obtained from blood. These receptors all come from a middle-aged woman with Graves' hyperthyroidism. Each CDR3 is given with its conserved first and last residue. Fields, in order: J gene, D gene, clone size, V gene, CDR3 DNA, CDR3 protein. The D gene is left open where the match is weak. Where a row states a size, it is once, few, many or the class of an expanded clone; other rows omit it.

j_gene: TRBJ2-5; d_gene: -; abundance: -; v_gene: TRBV20-1; CDR3nt: TGCAGTGCTGGCAACCGGGAAAGGGAGACCCAGTACTTC; CDR3aa: CSAGNRERETQYF
j_gene: TRBJ1-1; d_gene: -; abundance: -; v_gene: TRBV6-5; CDR3nt: TGTGCCATCAGTTACTCTGGTCCTAACACTGAAGCTTTCTTT; CDR3aa: CAISYSGPNTEAFF
j_gene: TRBJ2-7; d_gene: TRBD1; abundance: few; v_gene: TRBV6-6; CDR3nt: TGTGCCAGCAGTCAAAGGGGACAGGGGGCGCGTGAGCAGTACTTC; CDR3aa: CASSQRGQGAREQYF
j_gene: TRBJ2-5; d_gene: -; abundance: -; v_gene: TRBV20-1; CDR3nt: TGCAGTGTTTTAGTCGACCACAGGGGGCTAGCGGGGAAAGAGACCCAGTACTTC; CDR3aa: CSVLVDHRGLAGKETQYF
j_gene: TRBJ1-6; d_gene: -; abundance: -; v_gene: TRBV12-3/TRBV12-4; CDR3nt: TGTGCCAGCAGTTCCGGGGCAGTTTCACCCCTCCACTTT; CDR3aa: CASSSGAVSPLHF
j_gene: TRBJ1-5; d_gene: TRBD1; abundance: few; v_gene: TRBV12-3/TRBV12-4; CDR3nt: TGTGCCACCGTTCCGACAGGGACTTACAATCAGCCCCAGCATTTT; CDR3aa: CATVPTGTYNQPQHF
j_gene: TRBJ2-5; d_gene: -; abundance: few; v_gene: TRBV5-1; CDR3nt: TGCGCCAGCAGCCCCGCCGGGCGACAAGAGACCCAGTACTTC; CDR3aa: CASSPAGRQETQYF
j_gene: TRBJ2-6; d_gene: -; abundance: -; v_gene: TRBV20-1; CDR3nt: TGCAGTGCTAAGACTGACTCTGGGGCCAACGTCCTGACTTTC; CDR3aa: CSAKTDSGANVLTF
j_gene: TRBJ1-6; d_gene: -; abundance: -; v_gene: TRBV7-2; CDR3nt: TGCGCCAGCAGCCGGTGGGGTGATAATTCACCCCTCCACTTT; CDR3aa: CASSRWGDNSPLHF
j_gene: TRBJ1-3; d_gene: TRBD1; abundance: few; v_gene: TRBV12-3/TRBV12-4; CDR3nt: TGTGCCAGCAGGATGCGGGACAGGGCTGGAAACACCATATATTTT; CDR3aa: CASRMRDRAGNTIYF
j_gene: TRBJ2-7; d_gene: -; abundance: -; v_gene: TRBV7-3; CDR3nt: TGTGCCAGCAGTCGGGGGGCCGTAGAAAACGAGCAGTACTTC; CDR3aa: CASSRGAVENEQYF
j_gene: TRBJ1-5; d_gene: -; abundance: -; v_gene: TRBV7-9; CDR3nt: TGCGCCAGCAGCCAAAGGGTGTTAAATCAGCCCCAGCATTTT; CDR3aa: CASSQRVLNQPQHF
j_gene: TRBJ1-4; d_gene: TRBD1; abundance: -; v_gene: TRBV9; CDR3nt: TGTGCCAGCAGCCAAGATCCCGGACAGGGAAAGGAAAAACTGTTTTTT; CDR3aa: CASSQDPGQGKEKLFF
j_gene: TRBJ1-2; d_gene: -; abundance: -; v_gene: TRBV27; CDR3nt: TGTGCCAGCAGAAACAGGGTAGACTATGGCTACACCTTC; CDR3aa: CASRNRVDYGYTF
j_gene: TRBJ1-1; d_gene: TRBD1; abundance: -; v_gene: TRBV7-3; CDR3nt: TGTGCCAGCTCACCACCTTACAGGGGGGATGGGGCTTTCTTT; CDR3aa: CASSPPYRGDGAFF
j_gene: TRBJ1-1; d_gene: -; abundance: many; v_gene: TRBV7-2; CDR3nt: TGTGCCAGCAAAACACCGATCAACACTGAAGCTTTCTTT; CDR3aa: CASKTPINTEAFF
j_gene: TRBJ2-1; d_gene: TRBD1; abundance: -; v_gene: TRBV20-1; CDR3nt: TGCAGTGCTAGTCGGTGGGACAGCAATGAGCAGTTCTTC; CDR3aa: CSASRWDSNEQFF
j_gene: TRBJ1-2; d_gene: TRBD1; abundance: once; v_gene: TRBV11-3; CDR3nt: TGTGCCAGCTCCCGGGACAGGGATTTGCCTAACTATGGCTACACCTTC; CDR3aa: CASSRDRDLPNYGYTF
j_gene: TRBJ2-7; d_gene: TRBD2; abundance: -; v_gene: TRBV10-3; CDR3nt: TGTGCCATCAGTGACGGGACTAGCGGGGTCTACGAGCAGTACTTC; CDR3aa: CAISDGTSGVYEQYF
j_gene: TRBJ2-5; d_gene: -; abundance: many; v_gene: TRBV15; CDR3nt: TGTGCCACCAGCAGGGACCTGCGGGGTAAAGAGACCCAGTACTTC; CDR3aa: CATSRDLRGKETQYF
j_gene: TRBJ2-7; d_gene: -; abundance: -; v_gene: TRBV4-3; CDR3nt: TGCGCCAGCAGCCAATACGGAGGGAGCTCCTACGAGCAGTACTTC; CDR3aa: CASSQYGGSSYEQYF
j_gene: TRBJ2-5; d_gene: -; abundance: many; v_gene: TRBV2; CDR3nt: TGTGCCAGCGGGGGACTTTCTTATGAGACCCAGTACTTC; CDR3aa: CASGGLSYETQYF
j_gene: TRBJ1-4; d_gene: -; abundance: many; v_gene: TRBV7-2; CDR3nt: TGTGCCAGCAGCTTAGACGGAACCGACGAAAAACTGTTTTTT; CDR3aa: CASSLDGTDEKLFF
j_gene: TRBJ2-3; d_gene: -; abundance: -; v_gene: TRBV7-4; CDR3nt: TGTGCCAGCAGCCCGCGCCCGACAGGAGACACAGATACGCAGTATTTT; CDR3aa: CASSPRPTGDTDTQYF
j_gene: TRBJ1-1; d_gene: -; abundance: many; v_gene: TRBV29-1; CDR3nt: TGCAGCGCGCACCACGAGGGCAGGAACACTGAAGCTTTCTTT; CDR3aa: CSAHHEGRNTEAFF
j_gene: TRBJ1-5; d_gene: -; abundance: many; v_gene: TRBV6-2/TRBV6-3; CDR3nt: TGTGCCAGCAGTTACTCGGCCGGCGGACAGCCCCAGCATTTT; CDR3aa: CASSYSAGGQPQHF
j_gene: TRBJ2-5; d_gene: -; abundance: many; v_gene: TRBV20-1; CDR3nt: TGCAGTGTAGGTCCGGGGGCGCATCTGGCGATACAAGAGACCCAGTACTTC; CDR3aa: CSVGPGAHLAIQETQYF
j_gene: TRBJ1-1; d_gene: -; abundance: few; v_gene: TRBV7-2; CDR3nt: TGTGCCAGCAGCGAAAAAGGGTACAAGTTGAACACTGAAGCTTTCTTT; CDR3aa: CASSEKGYKLNTEAFF
j_gene: TRBJ1-1; d_gene: -; abundance: -; v_gene: TRBV4-3; CDR3nt: TGCGCCAGCAGCCAACAACCCACAGGGCTGAACACTGAAGCTTTCTTT; CDR3aa: CASSQQPTGLNTEAFF
j_gene: TRBJ2-6; d_gene: -; abundance: few; v_gene: TRBV6-1; CDR3nt: TGTGCCAGCAGTGCCAACGTCCTGACTTTC; CDR3aa: CASSANVLTF
j_gene: TRBJ2-2; d_gene: TRBD1; abundance: -; v_gene: TRBV19; CDR3nt: TGTGCCAGTAGTATAGATCGACAGGGAGTCGGGGAGCTGTTTTTT; CDR3aa: CASSIDRQGVGELFF
j_gene: TRBJ1-5; d_gene: TRBD1; abundance: -; v_gene: TRBV10-3; CDR3nt: TGTGCCATCAGGGGGACAGGGGGCGGCAATCAGCCCCAGCATTTT; CDR3aa: CAIRGTGGGNQPQHF
j_gene: TRBJ1-1; d_gene: -; abundance: -; v_gene: TRBV19; CDR3nt: TGTGCCAGTAGTGGGCCGGGGGGCTCTTTCTTT; CDR3aa: CASSGPGGSFF
j_gene: TRBJ2-7; d_gene: -; abundance: many; v_gene: TRBV4-1; CDR3nt: TGCGCCAGCAGCCAACGCGGAGCCTACGAGCAGTACTTC; CDR3aa: CASSQRGAYEQYF
j_gene: TRBJ2-7; d_gene: -; abundance: few; v_gene: TRBV29-1; CDR3nt: TGCAGCGCGAGGGACGGGAACTACGAGCAGTACTTC; CDR3aa: CSARDGNYEQYF
j_gene: TRBJ1-5; d_gene: TRBD1; abundance: -; v_gene: TRBV12-5; CDR3nt: TGTGCTAGTGGTTTGATAACTACAGGGGGCAACGGTCAGCCCCAGCATTTT; CDR3aa: CASGLITTGGNGQPQHF
j_gene: TRBJ1-1; d_gene: -; abundance: -; v_gene: TRBV29-1; CDR3nt: TGCAGTTACTCGGAAACTGAAGCTTTCTTT; CDR3aa: CSYSETEAFF
j_gene: TRBJ1-2; d_gene: TRBD1; abundance: few; v_gene: TRBV7-9; CDR3nt: TGTGCCAGCAGCCCCCAGGGGGGGGGCGAACGGACCTATGGCTACACCTTC; CDR3aa: CASSPQGGGERTYGYTF
j_gene: TRBJ2-7; d_gene: TRBD2; abundance: few; v_gene: TRBV29-1; CDR3nt: TGCAGCGTTCGACTAGCGGGGGTCCCCTCCTACGAGCAGTACTTC; CDR3aa: CSVRLAGVPSYEQYF
j_gene: TRBJ1-1; d_gene: -; abundance: many; v_gene: TRBV10-3; CDR3nt: TGTGCCATCAGTGTGTACGGGGAGGACACTGAAGCTTTCTTT; CDR3aa: CAISVYGEDTEAFF